Shown below are 22 T cell receptor beta chains from a single sample sequenced in a study of post-analysis software for immune sequencing data. Presence of unique molecular identifiers characterized the TCR beta cDNA libraries. TCRdb fed the PCR reads into MiXCR, producing one record per CDR3 protein. The table lists fewer than 900,000 distinct CDR3 sequences, about half of them singletons. These TCRs are of unknown antigen specificity. Study conclusions and caveats: Relative to controls, patients had about 5 TRBV segments at higher frequency, with TRBV5-6, TRBV5-1 and TRBV20-1 among these.

The sample taken for sequencing was blood. The source of these receptors is a girl aged 10 to 17 with multiple sclerosis.

This chain connects TRBV5-1 to TRBJ1-5, with a weak D call TRBD1 (6 bases). Germline lookup yields CDR1 SGHRS and CDR2 YFSETQ. The V end lost 4 bases, the J end lost 7 bases, and 15 bases lay between the germline ends. This CDR3 is built from 14 residues. The CDR3 DNA sequence: TGCGCCAGCAGCCCGGACAGCCCCGGACAGCCCCAGCATTTT. Translation gives CASSPDSPGQPQHF.

The chain carries TRBV6-1 and TRBJ2-2; D is unclear. CDR3 length: 14 residues. V lost 8 bases to trimming and J lost 1 base, with 11 bases between them. From germline, CDR1 is MNHNS and CDR2 SASEGT. The CDR3 spells CASSAEMNTGELFF. As DNA, the CDR3 is TGTGCCAGCTCCGCCGAGATGAACACCGGGGAGCTGTTTTTT.

In DNA form, the CDR3 reads TGTGCCAGCCGGGGGCATAGGGACAGCATCTACGAGCAGTACTTC. Encoded protein: CASRGHRDSIYEQYF. This chain links TRBV28 with TRBJ2-7, with D perhaps matching TRBD1 (7 bases). V was clipped by 8 bases and J by 3 bases, with 20 bases between them. This CDR3 contains 15 residues. Germline CDR1 is MDHEN and CDR2 is SYDVKM.

V usage is TRBV21-1 and J usage is TRBJ1-2. TRBV21-1 is tagged as a pseudogene. This CDR3 region has 11 residues. The chain's CDR3 is CASRRGPGYTF. CDR3 sequence (DNA): TGTGCCAGCAGACGAGGGCCTGGCTACACCTTC.

This rearrangement joins TRBV7-6 to TRBJ2-3, with a possible D match to TRBD2 (5 bases). The V and J ends lost 5 bases and 5 bases respectively, with 11 bases between them. CDR1 and CDR2 (germline): SGHVS, FNYEAQ. This CDR3 comprises 13 residues. The CDR3 DNA reads TGTGCCAGCAGCGCCGGACTTATAGATACGCAGTATTTT. It is translated as CASSAGLIDTQYF.

V is TRBV4-2 and J is TRBJ1-1; a possible D gene is TRBD1 (5 bases). Between the trimmed V and J ends, which lost 0 bases and 0 bases, there was a span of 14 bases. Germline V gene sequence: CDR1 LGHNA, CDR2 YNFKEQ. This CDR3 contains 17 residues. The CDR3 sequence is CASSQDTGRIMNTEAFF. The DNA for the CDR3 is TGTGCCAGCAGCCAAGACACGGGACGGATCATGAACACTGAAGCTTTCTTT.

In DNA form, the CDR3 reads TGTGCCAGCAGCACCCGACAGGGGGCAGGGTACGAGCAGTTCTTC. It codes for CASSTRQGAGYEQFF. This chain links TRBV7-6 with TRBJ2-1; 10 bases line up with TRBD1. Germline trimming cut 5 bases from V and 10 bases from J; bases unmatched to any gene: 11. This CDR3 region has 15 residues. Germline CDR1 and CDR2: SGHVS and FNYEAQ.

The chain carries TRBV5-4 and TRBJ2-3; tentative D call: TRBD2 (6 bases). V lost 0 bases to trimming and J lost 1 base, with 15 bases between them. The CDR3 runs 17 residues. Germline lookup yields CDR1 SGHNT and CDR2 YYREEE (reference sequence). The CDR3 sequence is CASSLDRRDGGTDTQYF. Here the CDR3 DNA reads TGTGCCAGCAGCTTGGATCGGCGGGATGGGGGCACAGATACGCAGTATTTT.

CDR3 loop: CSASGSRFYEQYF. In nucleotides, the CDR3 is TGCAGCGCCAGCGGGAGCCGCTTCTACGAGCAGTACTTC. This chain connects TRBV29-1 to TRBJ2-7; 8 bases align to TRBD2. This CDR3 contains 13 residues. Germline lookup yields CDR1 SQVTM and CDR2 ANQGSEA. Losses at the gene ends were 7 bases for V and 3 bases for J; bases not matched to a gene: 8.

The V and J genes are TRBV7-3 and TRBJ2-4; TRBD2 might be the D (6 bases). Near its end, the DNA agrees better with TRBJ2-7, so the J call may be wrong. CDR1 SGHTA and CDR2 FQGTGA come from the germline V gene. This CDR3 is 18 amino acids long. The CDR3 loop is CASSQAPPGSGHLYEQYF. CDR3 in DNA: TGTGCCAGCAGCCAGGCCCCTCCGGGCAGCGGGCACCTCTACGAGCAGTACTTC.

This clonotype has just one count. The rearrangement joins TRBV7-2 to TRBJ2-1; 7 nucleotides align to TRBD2. V lost 2 bases to trimming and J lost 5 bases; unmatched junction nucleotides: 3. There are 14 residues in the CDR3. From germline, CDR1 is SGHTA and CDR2 FQGNSA. The CDR3 loop is CASSLLTSNNEQFF. CDR3 sequence (DNA): TGTGCCAGCAGCTTATTGACTAGCAACAATGAGCAGTTCTTC.

The J gene is TRBJ2-7, the V gene TRBV12-3 or TRBV12-4; tentative D call: TRBD1 (6 bases). The V end was cut by 0 bases, the J end by 2 bases, with 8 bases between. The CDR3 consists of 14 residues. CDR3 nucleotide sequence: TGTGCCAGCAGTTTAGCCGACAGGACCTACGAGCAGTACTTC. Its translation is CASSLADRTYEQYF.

This chain uses TRBV20-1 with TRBJ2-7; 9 bases are a match to TRBD1. Trimming at V came to 6 bases and at J to 3 bases, leaving 12 bases not matched to a gene. Looked up from germline, CDR1 is DFQATT and CDR2 is SNEGSKA (reference sequence). The CDR3 contains 15 residues. CDR3: CSATTRTGAVYEQYF. In DNA, the CDR3 is TGCAGTGCCACCACTCGGACAGGGGCTGTCTACGAGCAGTACTTC.

The CDR3 DNA reads TGTGCCAGCAGCCGGACGACCGGACTAGCGGGTAACCCGGATACGCAGTATTTT. It translates to CASSRTTGLAGNPDTQYF. The gene calls are TRBV7-9 and TRBJ2-3; 11 bases align to TRBD2. This CDR3 contains 18 residues. Germline CDR1 SEHNR, CDR2 FQNEAQ (reference sequence). Losses at the gene ends were 5 bases for V and 6 bases for J; bases not matched to a gene: 16.

The rearrangement uses TRBV5-1 and TRBJ1-2; tentative D call: TRBD1 (6 bases). CDR3 length: 13 residues. Trimming shortened V by 5 bases and J by 8 bases, and 16 bases separated the two germline ends. CDR1 is SGHRS and CDR2 is YFSETQ in the germline V gene. The CDR3, as DNA: TGCGCCAGCAGAATTTCAGGGGAAGGGGGCTACACCTTC. As protein: CASRISGEGGYTF. Full variable domain (remainder filled in from reference TRBV5-1 and TRBJ1-2): KAGVTQTPRYLIKTRGQQVTLSCSPISGHRSVSWYQQTPGQGLQFLFEYFSETQRNKGNFPGRFSGRQFSNSRSEMNVSTLELGDSALYLCASRISGEGGYTFGSGTRLTVV.

This clonotype was counted a few times. The chain uses TRBV27 and TRBJ2-5; the D gene could be TRBD1 or TRBD2 (6 bases each). This CDR3 spans 15 amino acids. V shed 2 bases and J shed 2 bases, with 12 bases lying between them. Germline CDR1 is MNHEY and CDR2 is SMNVEV (reference sequence). CDR3 in amino acids: CASSLRPGAQETQYF. CDR3 DNA sequence: TGTGCCAGCAGTTTAAGGCCGGGGGCACAAGAGACCCAGTACTTC.

V is TRBV7-9 and J is TRBJ2-5; D might be TRBD2 (5 bases). The V gene's germline CDR1 is SEHNR and CDR2 FQNEAQ (reference sequence). V lost 8 bases and J 5 bases, leaving 21 bases between the germline ends. CDR3 length: 15 amino acids. The CDR3 bases are TGTGCCAGCGGCATCGGACTCCTGGGCGGGGAGACCCAGTACTTC. It yields the protein CASGIGLLGGETQYF.

The J gene is TRBJ2-3, the V gene TRBV2; D is unresolved. V lost 3 bases, J lost 1 base, and 8 bases lay in between. This CDR3 is built from 14 residues. Germline loops: CDR1 SNHLY, CDR2 FYNNEI. The CDR3 sequence: CASSESGRTDTQYF. CDR3 bases: TGTGCCAGCAGTGAGTCGGGTCGCACAGATACGCAGTATTTT.

The genes are TRBV5-1 and TRBJ2-7; 11 bases line up with TRBD1. The V gene end was trimmed by 4 bases and the J gene end by 4 bases; junction bases not matched to a gene: 7. CDR1 SGHRS and CDR2 YFSETQ come from the germline V gene. This CDR3 contains 15 residues. DNA of the CDR3: TGCGCCAGCAGCCCAGGGACAGGGGGGATTTACGAGCAGTACTTC. Its protein is CASSPGTGGIYEQYF.

The rearrangement links TRBV7-3 to TRBJ2-1, with 7 positions matching TRBD2. V gave up 5 bases and J gave up 7 bases; unmatched junction bases: 5. The CDR3 consists of 13 residues. Per the germline V gene, CDR1 is SGHTA and CDR2 is FQGTGA. The CDR3 loop is CASSEPSGNEQFF. The CDR3 bases are TGTGCCAGCAGCGAACCTAGCGGAAATGAGCAGTTCTTC.

Only a few counts were recorded for this clonotype. This chain connects TRBV4-2 to TRBJ2-5, with D possibly being TRBD2 (5 bases). Trimming removed 0 bases from V and 3 bases from J, with 17 bases in between. The CDR3 runs to 17 residues. CDR1 is LGHNA and CDR2 is YNFKEQ in the germline V gene. The CDR3 here is CASSQEGPGAEKETQYF. The DNA for the CDR3 is TGTGCCAGCAGCCAAGAGGGTCCTGGAGCGGAGAAAGAGACCCAGTACTTC.

The J gene is TRBJ2-7, the V gene TRBV29-1, with D perhaps matching TRBD2 (7 bases). The CDR3 runs to 15 residues. V dropped 8 bases and J dropped 7 bases, with 27 bases sitting between them. Germline CDR1 and CDR2: SQVTM and ANQGSEA. CDR3 region: CSSSDGGHFGDEQYF. Written as DNA, the CDR3 is TGCAGCTCATCAGACGGGGGGCATTTCGGTGATGAGCAGTACTTC.